A single sample is the source of the 12 T cell receptor beta chains below, sequenced in a study of post-analysis software for immune sequencing data. Study-level results: A few TRBV segments (TRBV5-6, TRBV5-1 and TRBV20-1 among them) occurred more frequently in patients than in controls.

These receptors' targets are unknown. Unique molecular identifiers featured in each of the TCR beta cDNA libraries. TCRdb independently ran MiXCR on the PCR reads; one entry per CDR3 protein. The sample lists 430,000 or so distinct CDR3 sequences, more than 30% occurring once. Sample: blood. These receptors all stem from a girl aged 2-10 years with multiple sclerosis.

The chain is built from TRBV20-1 and TRBJ2-7; 12 bases align to TRBD2. This CDR3 is built from 15 residues. V trimming: 5 bases; J trimming: 2 bases; junction bases outside the gene matches: 7. The V gene's germline CDR1 is DFQATT and CDR2 SNEGSKA (reference sequence). CDR3 in DNA: TGCAGTGCTCTAACTCTAGCGGGAGGGCCCTACGAGCAGTACTTC. Its translation: CSALTLAGGPYEQYF.

The chain uses TRBV12-3 or TRBV12-4 and TRBJ2-1, with D possibly being TRBD2 (5 bases). This CDR3 contains 13 residues. Trimming removed 7 bases from V and 4 bases from J, with 11 bases in between. CDR3 DNA sequence: TGTGCCAGCATTCCGACTACTTACAATGAGCAGTTCTTC. Residues: CASIPTTYNEQFF.

The chain employs TRBV9 and TRBJ2-2, with 9 nucleotides matching TRBD2. J gave up 2 bases and V 0 bases, and 11 bases lay outside the gene matches. This CDR3 has 19 residues. Germline assignment: CDR1 SGDLS and CDR2 YYNGEE. CDR3 nucleotide sequence: TGTGCCAGCAGCGTAGAGTGGGGAGCGGGAGGATTTAACACCGGGGAGCTGTTTTTT. The encoded protein is CASSVEWGAGGFNTGELFF. Full variable domain (missing parts from reference TRBV9 and TRBJ2-2): DSGVTQTPKHLITATGQRVTLRCSPRSGDLSVYWYQQSLDQGLQFLIQYYNGEERAKGNILERFSAQQFPDLHSELNLSSLELGDSALYFCASSVEWGAGGFNTGELFFGEGSRLTVL.

This clonotype was found many times. The CDR3 sequence: CASSLEGTVRPRRNSPLHF. CDR3 DNA: TGCGCCAGCAGCTTGGAAGGGACAGTAAGACCGAGAAGGAATTCACCCCTCCACTTT. This chain links TRBV5-1 with TRBJ1-6; 7 bases align to TRBD1. J was trimmed by 7 bases and V by 0 bases; bases with no gene match: 16. The CDR3 has 19 amino acids. In germline, CDR1 is SGHRS, CDR2 YFSETQ.

The genes are TRBV12-3 or TRBV12-4 and TRBJ1-2; perhaps TRBD1 as D (6 bases). CDR3 length: 14 amino acids. V lost 4 bases, J lost 4 bases, and 13 bases lay in between. CDR3 in amino acids: CASSWGAEIYGYTF. The CDR3 nucleotides read TGTGCCAGCAGTTGGGGGGCAGAAATCTATGGCTACACCTTC.

This clonotype was seen a single time. One end of the junction does not line up with germline, which may come from a read error. The V and J genes are TRBV5-1 and TRBJ2-5; tentative D call: TRBD1 (6 bases). The CDR3 spans 16 residues. Germline lookup yields CDR1 SGHRS and CDR2 YFSETQ. The CDR3 loop is CASIRGAVEKGETQYF. The CDR3 nucleotides are TGCGCCAGCATACGGGGAGCGGTTGAAAAGGGGGAGACCCAGTACTTT.

The CDR3 here is CASSAPRKFYEQYF. The CDR3 DNA follows: TGTGCCAGCAGCGCTCCAAGAAAATTCTACGAGCAGTACTTC. The chain links TRBV7-8 to TRBJ2-5; D is undetermined. The J call is uncertain, as TRBJ2-7 better fits the DNA end. The CDR3 covers 14 residues. Germline V gene sequence: CDR1 SGHVS, CDR2 FQNEAQ.

There are a few counts of this clonotype. The rearrangement links TRBV6-5 to TRBJ1-2; D gene unclear. The germline V gene has CDR1 MNHEY and CDR2 SVGAGI. The CDR3 totals 13 residues. Trimming removed 5 bases from V and 4 bases from J, with 11 bases in between. In DNA, the CDR3 is TGTGCCAGCAGTCATATGAGGAGCTATGGCTACACCTTC. Protein product: CASSHMRSYGYTF.

Many counts were recorded for this clonotype. The genes are TRBV7-3 and TRBJ2-1, with 9 bases that match TRBD2. V lost 4 bases and J lost 7; bases outside the gene matches: 11. CDR1 and CDR2 (germline): SGHTA, FQGTGA. The CDR3 sequence is 16 residues long. The CDR3 sequence: CASSSVAGAVMNEQFF. The CDR3 DNA reads TGTGCCAGCAGCTCCGTAGCGGGAGCCGTTATGAATGAGCAGTTCTTC.

The chain has TRBV5-6 and TRBJ2-1; the D is unclear. V lost 4 bases to trimming and J lost 5 bases, with 10 bases between them. CDR1 and CDR2 (germline): SGHDT, YYEEEE. The CDR3 runs to 13 residues. CDR3 nucleotide sequence: TGTGCCAGCAGCGTACTGGGGAACAATGAGCAGTTCTTC. Its translation: CASSVLGNNEQFF.

This chain uses TRBV12-3 or TRBV12-4 with TRBJ2-4; 8 bases agree with TRBD1. The length of the CDR3 is 15 residues. Trimming removed 2 bases from V and 13 bases from J; junction bases left unmatched: 13. The CDR3 loop reads CASSLKGTGVEEQYF. CDR3 bases: TGTGCCAGCAGTTTAAAAGGGACAGGTGTGGAAGAGCAGTACTTC.

This clonotype has a handful of counts. J is TRBJ1-4 and V is TRBV5-5; D is ambiguous. The CDR3 consists of 15 residues. CDR1 is SGHKS and CDR2 is YYEKEE in the germline V gene (reference sequence). Deletions cut 6 bases from V and 3 bases from J, with 15 bases between. Written as DNA, the CDR3 is TGTGCCAGCATGCCGGGTTGGTTGGCTAATGAAAAACTGTTTTTT. Protein: CASMPGWLANEKLFF.